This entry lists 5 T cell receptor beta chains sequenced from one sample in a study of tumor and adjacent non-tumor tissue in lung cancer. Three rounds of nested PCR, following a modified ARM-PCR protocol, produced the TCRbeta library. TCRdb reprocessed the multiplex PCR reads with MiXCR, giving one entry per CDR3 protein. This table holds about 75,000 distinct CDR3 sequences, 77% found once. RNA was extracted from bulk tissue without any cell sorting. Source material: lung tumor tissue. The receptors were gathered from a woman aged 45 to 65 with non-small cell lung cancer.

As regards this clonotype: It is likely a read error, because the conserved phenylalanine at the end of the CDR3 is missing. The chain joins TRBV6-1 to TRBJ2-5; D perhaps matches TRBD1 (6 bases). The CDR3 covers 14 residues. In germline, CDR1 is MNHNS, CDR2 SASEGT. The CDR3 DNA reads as TGTGCAAGCGGAGCTGCAGGGGATCAAGAGACCCAGTACCTC. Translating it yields CASGAAGDQETQYL.

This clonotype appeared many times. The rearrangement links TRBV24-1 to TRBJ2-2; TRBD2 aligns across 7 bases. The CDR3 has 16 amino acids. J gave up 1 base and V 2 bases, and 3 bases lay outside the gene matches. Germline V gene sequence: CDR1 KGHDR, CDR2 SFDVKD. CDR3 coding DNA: TGTGCCACCAGTGATTATGGGGGGGTGAACACCGGGGAGCTGTTTTTT. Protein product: CATSDYGGVNTGELFF.

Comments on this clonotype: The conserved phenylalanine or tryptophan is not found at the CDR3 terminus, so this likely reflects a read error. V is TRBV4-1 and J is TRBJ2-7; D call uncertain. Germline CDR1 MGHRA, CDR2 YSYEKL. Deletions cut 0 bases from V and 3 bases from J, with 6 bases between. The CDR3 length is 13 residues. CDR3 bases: TGCGCCAGCAGCCAAGATGCTAACTACGAGCAGTACTTG. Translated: CASSQDANYEQYL.

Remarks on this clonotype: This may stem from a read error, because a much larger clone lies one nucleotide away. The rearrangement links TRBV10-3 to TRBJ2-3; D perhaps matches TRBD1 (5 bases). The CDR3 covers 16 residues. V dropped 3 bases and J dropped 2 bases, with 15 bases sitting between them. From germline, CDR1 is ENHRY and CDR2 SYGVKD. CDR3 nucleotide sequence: TGTGCCATCAGTGACCAAGCCCTGGACAACACAGATACGCAGTATTTT. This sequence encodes CAISDQALDNTDTQYF.

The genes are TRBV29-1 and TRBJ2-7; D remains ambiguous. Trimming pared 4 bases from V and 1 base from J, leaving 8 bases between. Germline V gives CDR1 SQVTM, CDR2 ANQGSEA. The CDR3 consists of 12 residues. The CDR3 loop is CSVGLPSYEQYF. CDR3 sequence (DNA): TGCAGCGTTGGACTGCCATCCTACGAGCAGTACTTC.